The text below deals with one T cell receptor (beta chain). Its antigen is not identified. The sample belongs to a study of Graves' ophthalmopathy and Graves' hyperthyroidism. Study outcomes and limitations: Predictions made by the model for ophthalmopathy progression reached approximately 70% sensitivity and around 73% specificity. Blood samples also showed most expanded thyroid clonotypes exceeding 0.001 frequency.

Germline assignment: CDR1 LNHNV and CDR2 YYDKDF (reference sequence). The V and J ends lost 3 bases and 0 bases respectively, with 11 bases between them. The CDR3 covers 16 residues. As the template, RNA transcripts were used to amplify TCR beta CDR3 regions. The workflow started with a first-round RT-PCR run with HTBI primers and then moved on to a second-round multiplex PCR. MiXCR was run by TCRdb on the multiplex PCR reads, yielding one entry per CDR3 protein. The sample has about 58,000 distinct CDR3 sequences, about half seen once. Patients with other autoimmune diseases, uncontrolled infections, pregnancy or lactation were excluded. Fresh peripheral blood (approximately 10 ml) yielded the PBMCs.

The TCR was taken from an adult woman with Graves' ophthalmopathy. The chain recombines TRBV15 with TRBJ1-4, with a tentative D call TRBD1 (6 bases). The sequencing sample was made of peripheral blood. The DNA for the CDR3 is TGTGCCACCAGCAGCGAAAGACAGGCAACTAATGAAAAACTGTTTTTT. Its protein product is CATSSERQATNEKLFF. The variable domain in full, completed from reference TRBV15 and TRBJ1-4, reads DAMVIQNPRYQVTQFGKPVTLSCSQTLNHNVMYWYQQKSSQAPKLLFHYYDKDFNNEADTPDNFQSRRPNTSFCFLDIRSPGLGDTAMYLCATSSERQATNEKLFFGSGTQLSVL.